The T cell receptor (beta chain) under discussion was sequenced for a study of cytomegalovirus exposure and HLA in healthy donors. V lost 5 bases, J lost 0 bases, and 10 bases lay in between. The CDR3 has 15 residues. The germline gives CDR1 MDHEN, CDR2 SYDVKM. The PCR ran on 60 Vbeta and 13 Jbeta primers. TCRdb's copy holds only in-frame clones and misses some; the assay was immunoSEQ multiplex PCR. The table has 150,000 to 200,000 clones, about four fifths seen once. The receptor comes from a man aged 50 to 59 in good health and CMV-seropositive. The rearrangement joins TRBV28 to TRBJ2-2; D not certain. Sequencing was done on a sample of PBMCs. As DNA, the CDR3 is TGTGCCAGCAGTCCCCCACATACGAACACCGGGGAGCTGTTTTTT. This translates into CASSPPHTNTGELFF.